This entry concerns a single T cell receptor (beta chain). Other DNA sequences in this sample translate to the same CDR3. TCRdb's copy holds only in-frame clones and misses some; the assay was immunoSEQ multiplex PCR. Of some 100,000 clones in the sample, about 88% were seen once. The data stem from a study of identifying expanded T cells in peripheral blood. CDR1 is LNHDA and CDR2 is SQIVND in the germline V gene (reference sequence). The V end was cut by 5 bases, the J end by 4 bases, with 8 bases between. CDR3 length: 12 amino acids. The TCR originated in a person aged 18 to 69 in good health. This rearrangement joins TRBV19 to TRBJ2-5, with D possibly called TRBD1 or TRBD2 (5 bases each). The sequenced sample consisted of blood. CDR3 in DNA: TGTGCCAGTAGTCGGGGCCCAGAGACCCAGTACTTC. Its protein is CASSRGPETQYF. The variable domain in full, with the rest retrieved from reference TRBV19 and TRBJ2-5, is DGGITQSPKYLFRKEGQNVTLSCEQNLNHDAMYWYRQDPGQGLRLIYYSQIVNDFQKGDIAEGYSVSREKKESFPLTVTSAQKNPTAFYLCASSRGPETQYFGPGTRLLVL.